Below, 21 T cell receptor beta chains from the same sample are listed, as sequenced in a study of radiation and T cells in renal cell carcinoma. Indicated time point: blood 4 weeks post-SBRT, at nephrectomy. The treatment here: 15 Gy SBRT to primary tumor, nephrectomy 4 weeks later. Method: immunoSEQ multiplex PCR; TCRdb's copy keeps in-frame clones and lacks some. Seen here are about 78,000 clones, about nine tenths observed once, and the top ten hold more than 4.5%. Sequenced material: blood, taken from a patient whose treatment included radiotherapy and nephrectomy. The receptors come from a woman aged 70-85 years with renal cell carcinoma.

This sequence joins TRBV11-3 and TRBJ2-3; D is possibly TRBD1 (6 bases). The CDR3 runs 14 residues. Germline CDR1 SGHNT, CDR2 YENEEA. V lost 4 bases and J lost 2, with 10 bases in between. Here the CDR3 reads CASSSTGTTDTQYF. For the CDR3, the DNA is TGTGCCAGCAGCTCCACAGGGACCACAGATACGCAGTATTTT.

The rearrangement joins TRBV9 to TRBJ2-3, with 7 bases matching TRBD2. The CDR3 has 15 amino acids. Germline V CDR1 and CDR2: SGDLS, YYNGEE. Trimming cost V 4 bases and J 0 bases; bases outside gene matches: 5. The DNA for the CDR3 is TGTGCCAGCAGCTTCAGCGGGGTTAGCACAGATACGCAGTATTTT. It codes for CASSFSGVSTDTQYF.

The table lists this clone with a count of one. The V gene is TRBV14, the J gene TRBJ2-7; D is unclear. Trimming stripped 5 bases from V and 3 bases from J, with 20 bases between. This CDR3 has 16 amino acids. Germline-derived CDR1 and CDR2 are SGHDN and FVKESK. The CDR3 region has the DNA TGTGCCAGCAGCGAAACCGGAGTGCCGCCCCTCTACGAGCAGTACTTC. Encoded protein: CASSETGVPPLYEQYF.

This chain links TRBV7-9 with TRBJ1-5; D is unresolved. The CDR3 loop spans 19 amino acids. Germline lookup yields CDR1 SEHNR and CDR2 FQNEAQ (reference sequence). Trimming took off 1 base at V and 3 bases at J, with 22 bases between the two ends. The CDR3 is CASSLGDTWAGRYNQPQHF. The CDR3 DNA reads as TGTGCCAGCAGCTTAGGAGATACCTGGGCGGGCAGATACAATCAGCCCCAGCATTTT. Using reference TRBV7-9 and TRBJ1-5 for the parts outside the CDR3, the full variable domain is DTGVSQNPRHKITKRGQNVTFRCDPISEHNRLYWYRQTLGQGPEFLTYFQNEAQLEKSRLLSDRFSAERPKGSFSTLEIQRTEQGDSAMYLCASSLGDTWAGRYNQPQHFGDGTRLSIL.

The chain uses TRBV27 and TRBJ2-3; 7 bases align to TRBD2. The V gene's germline CDR1 is MNHEY and CDR2 SMNVEV (reference sequence). This CDR3 comprises 14 residues. J lost 7 bases, V lost 3 bases, and 7 bases had no gene match. This CDR3 is CASSFSAGVNTQYF. DNA of the CDR3: TGTGCCAGCAGTTTCAGCGCGGGGGTTAATACGCAGTATTTT.

This clone has a single count. The chain carries TRBV7-2 and TRBJ1-6; 11 nucleotides align to TRBD1. V was clipped by 7 bases and J by 9 bases; unmatched bases: 8. Looked up from germline, CDR1 is SGHTA and CDR2 is FQGNSA. The length of the CDR3 is 15 residues. CDR3 protein: CASTNGDRGTSPLHF. In nucleotides, the CDR3 is TGTGCCAGCACAAACGGGGACAGGGGGACTTCACCCCTCCACTTT.

V and J are TRBV5-1 and TRBJ1-2; perhaps TRBD1 as D (5 bases). Trimming shortened V by 1 base and J by 6 bases, and 16 bases separated the two germline ends. Germline CDR1 is SGHRS and CDR2 is YFSETQ. CDR3 size: 15 residues. CDR3 DNA: TGCGCCAGCAGCTTGTCGGGGGGGAACTGGGATGGCTACACCTTC. It is translated as CASSLSGGNWDGYTF.

The chain carries TRBV5-1 and TRBJ1-2, with 7 bases that match TRBD1. V shed 0 bases and J 7 bases; nucleotides not matched to a gene: 3. Germline lookup yields CDR1 SGHRS and CDR2 YFSETQ. The length of the CDR3 is 13 residues. The CDR3 DNA sequence: TGCGCCAGCAGCTTGGAGGGGGCGGGTGGCTACACCTTC. Its translation is CASSLEGAGGYTF.

V gene TRBV19 combines with J gene TRBJ1-1; perhaps TRBD1 as D (5 bases). There are 15 residues in the CDR3. Germline V CDR1 and CDR2: LNHDA, SQIVND (reference sequence). V lost 6 bases and J 0 bases, leaving 14 bases between the germline ends. CDR3 nucleotides: TGTGCCAGTAGCCCGGGGGTCCGGATGAACACTGAAGCTTTCTTT. Translating gives CASSPGVRMNTEAFF.

This chain joins TRBV27 and TRBJ2-5; TRBD2 aligns across 9 bases. The CDR3 totals 17 residues. Trimming at V came to 2 bases and at J to 3 bases, leaving 10 bases not matched to a gene. The germline CDR1 and CDR2 sequences are MNHEY and SMNVEV (reference sequence). The CDR3 nucleotides read TGTGCCAGCAGTTTACGGGTTAGCGGGGGACATAAAGAGACCCAGTACTTC. The encoded protein is CASSLRVSGGHKETQYF.

V gene TRBV28 combines with J gene TRBJ2-5; TRBD1 aligns across 10 bases. Germline V gene lookup returns CDR1 MDHEN and CDR2 SYDVKM. This CDR3 region has 14 residues. Losses at the gene ends were 6 bases for V and 6 bases for J; bases not matched to a gene: 7. CDR3 loop: CASSPTGGAKTQYF. The CDR3 DNA is TGTGCCAGCAGCCCGACAGGGGGCGCGAAGACCCAGTACTTC. The full variable domain, its missing parts supplied by reference TRBV28 and TRBJ2-5, is DVKVTQSSRYLVKRTGEKVFLECVQDMDHENMFWYRQDPGLGLRLIYFSYDVKMKEKGDIPEGYSVSREKKERFSLILESASTNQTSMYLCASSPTGGAKTQYFGPGTRLLVL.

This clone was detected only once. The J gene is TRBJ2-3, the V gene TRBV28, with TRBD2 as a possible D gene (7 bases). CDR1 is MDHEN, CDR2 SYDVKM, per germline. Trimming took 7 bases from V and 3 from J, leaving 17 bases between them. The CDR3 runs to 15 residues. CDR3 sequence: CASKSGGGWTDTQYF. Written as DNA, the CDR3 is TGTGCCAGCAAGTCGGGGGGCGGTTGGACAGATACGCAGTATTTT.

This rearrangement joins TRBV7-2 to TRBJ2-7; 7 nucleotides line up with TRBD1. The CDR3 is 14 residues long. Germline loops: CDR1 SGHTA, CDR2 FQGNSA. V lost 5 bases and J lost 2; bases outside the gene matches: 6. CDR3 region: CASSLGQLTYEQYF. The CDR3 region has the DNA TGTGCCAGCAGCCTGGGACAGCTGACCTACGAGCAGTACTTC.

The chain employs TRBV2 and TRBJ2-7; 8 nucleotides agree with TRBD1. With V trimmed by 7 bases and J by 6 bases, 8 bases remained unmatched. This CDR3 is 13 amino acids long. Germline V gives CDR1 SNHLY, CDR2 FYNNEI. The CDR3 DNA sequence: TGTGCCAGCAACGAAGGGACAGGAGGCGAGCAGTACTTC. Its protein is CASNEGTGGEQYF.

This chain links TRBV7-8 with TRBJ2-1, with 10 bases fitting TRBD2. The trim removed 5 bases at V and 9 bases at J, leaving 13 bases unmatched. The CDR3 contains 16 residues. Germline assignment: CDR1 SGHVS and CDR2 FQNEAQ. As DNA, the CDR3 is TGTGCCAGCAGCATGGGACTAGCGTGGGGGACGGGTGAGCAGTTCTTC. Encoded protein: CASSMGLAWGTGEQFF. The full variable domain, completed using reference TRBV7-8 and TRBJ2-1, is GAGVSQSPRYKVAKRGQDVALRCDPISGHVSLFWYQQALGQGPEFLTYFQNEAQLDKSGLPSDRFFAERPEGSVSTLKIQRTQQEDSAVYLCASSMGLAWGTGEQFFGPGTRLTVL.

J is TRBJ2-1 and V is TRBV19; 9 bases align to TRBD2. Germline values: CDR1 LNHDA, CDR2 SQIVND (reference sequence). J gave up 5 bases and V 5 bases, and 4 bases lay outside the gene matches. This CDR3 contains 14 residues. The CDR3 protein is CASSLAGDHNEQFF. The CDR3, as DNA: TGTGCCAGTAGTTTAGCGGGGGACCACAATGAGCAGTTCTTC.

The chain couples TRBV6-5 to TRBJ2-1; D remains unclear. CDR3 length: 15 amino acids. Trimming left V 2 bases short and J 0 bases short, with 8 bases between. The germline gives CDR1 MNHEY, CDR2 SVGAGI. Here the CDR3 reads CASSYGQSSYNEQFF. The CDR3, as DNA: TGTGCCAGCAGTTACGGGCAGAGCTCCTACAATGAGCAGTTCTTC.

This sequence joins TRBV28 and TRBJ1-6; no reliable D call. The CDR3 is 18 amino acids. CDR1 MDHEN and CDR2 SYDVKM come from the germline V gene. The V gene lost 4 bases and the J gene lost 0 bases, with 16 bases spanning the gap. CDR3 sequence reads: CASSYGGSQSSYNSPLHF. In DNA form, the CDR3 reads TGTGCCAGCAGTTATGGAGGGTCCCAGAGCTCCTATAATTCACCCCTCCACTTT.

V gene TRBV19 combines with J gene TRBJ1-3; D might be TRBD1 (5 bases). V shed 2 bases and J shed 0 bases, with 11 bases lying between them. Germline CDR1 LNHDA, CDR2 SQIVND (reference sequence). The CDR3 extends over 16 amino acids. The CDR3 loop is CASSIRDASSGNTIYF. DNA of the CDR3: TGTGCCAGTAGTATAAGGGACGCATCCTCTGGAAACACCATATATTTT.

The chain couples TRBV6-5 to TRBJ1-2, with 9 nucleotides matching TRBD1. Germline CDR1 is MNHEY and CDR2 is SVGAGI. Trimming cost V 5 bases and J 2 bases; bases outside gene matches: 3. The CDR3 length is 14 residues. Here the CDR3 DNA reads TGTGCCAGCAGTAAGGGGACAGGGAACTATGGCTACACCTTC. Protein sequence: CASSKGTGNYGYTF.

V and J are TRBV5-1 and TRBJ1-2; TRBD1 agrees at 8 bases. With V trimmed by 0 bases and J by 5 bases, 12 bases remained unmatched. Germline CDR1 SGHRS, CDR2 YFSETQ. The CDR3 loop spans 17 amino acids. CDR3 DNA: TGCGCCAGCAGCTTGGAAGTATCGACAGGGGCTAGTTATGGCTACACCTTC. Residues: CASSLEVSTGASYGYTF.